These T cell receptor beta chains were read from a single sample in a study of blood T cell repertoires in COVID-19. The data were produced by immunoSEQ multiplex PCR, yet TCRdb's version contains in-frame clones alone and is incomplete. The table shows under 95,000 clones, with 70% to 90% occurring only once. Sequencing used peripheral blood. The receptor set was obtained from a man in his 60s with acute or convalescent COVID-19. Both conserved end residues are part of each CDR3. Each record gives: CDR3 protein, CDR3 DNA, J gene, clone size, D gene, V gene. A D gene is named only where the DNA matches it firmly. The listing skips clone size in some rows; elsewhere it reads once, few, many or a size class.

CDR3 protein: CASSLGRGQGYSNQPQHF
CDR3 DNA: TGTGCCAGCAGCTTGGGAAGGGGACAGGGGTATAGCAATCAGCCCCAGCATTTT
J gene: TRBJ1-5
clone size: .
D gene: TRBD1
V gene: TRBV5-5

CDR3 protein: CASSVSGSSTDTQYF
CDR3 DNA: TGTGCCAGCAGTGTAAGCGGCTCTAGCACAGATACGCAGTATTTT
J gene: TRBJ2-3
clone size: .
D gene: .
V gene: TRBV25-1

CDR3 protein: CASSSQGAGYNEQFF
CDR3 DNA: TGTGCCAGCAGCTCACAGGGGGCGGGTTACAATGAGCAGTTCTTC
J gene: TRBJ2-1
clone size: .
D gene: TRBD1
V gene: TRBV6-5

CDR3 protein: CASSSKQGHNEQFF
CDR3 DNA: TGCGCCAGCAGCTCTAAACAGGGACACAATGAGCAGTTCTTC
J gene: TRBJ2-1
clone size: .
D gene: .
V gene: TRBV5-1

CDR3 protein: CASSSAAGTSGGPNYEQYF
CDR3 DNA: TGTGCCAGCAGTTCAGCAGCCGGGACTAGCGGGGGACCTAACTACGAGCAGTACTTC
J gene: TRBJ2-7
clone size: .
D gene: TRBD2
V gene: TRBV27

CDR3 protein: CASSLCFYGQGDGYTF
CDR3 DNA: TGTGCCAGCAGCTTATGTTTTTATGGACAGGGTGATGGCTACACCTTC
J gene: TRBJ1-2
clone size: few
D gene: TRBD1
V gene: TRBV7-9

CDR3 protein: CASSLGTSGAETQYF
CDR3 DNA: TGCGCCAGCAGCCTCGGGACTAGCGGGGCAGAGACCCAGTACTTC
J gene: TRBJ2-5
clone size: .
D gene: TRBD2
V gene: TRBV4-1

CDR3 protein: CASSKGADTEAFF
CDR3 DNA: TGCGCCAGCAGCAAGGGGGCCGACACTGAAGCTTTCTTT
J gene: TRBJ1-1
clone size: .
D gene: TRBD1
V gene: TRBV5-1

CDR3 protein: CASTRGSLPGELFF
CDR3 DNA: TGTGCCAGCACGAGGGGGTCGCTCCCCGGGGAGCTGTTTTTT
J gene: TRBJ2-2
clone size: .
D gene: .
V gene: TRBV6-5

CDR3 protein: CASSSLLSSTEAFF
CDR3 DNA: TGTGCCAGCAGCTCATTACTAAGCTCCACTGAAGCTTTCTTT
J gene: TRBJ1-1
clone size: .
D gene: .
V gene: TRBV7-2

CDR3 protein: CASSLEPHMLYF
CDR3 DNA: TGCGCCAGCAGCTTGGAACCCCACATGCTGTACTTC
J gene: TRBJ2-7
clone size: .
D gene: .
V gene: TRBV5-1

CDR3 protein: CASSLEGVKTEAFF
CDR3 DNA: TGTGCCAGCAGCTTAGAGGGGGTAAAGACTGAAGCTTTCTTT
J gene: TRBJ1-1
clone size: .
D gene: .
V gene: TRBV7-6

CDR3 protein: CASSLDQDSYNEQFF
CDR3 DNA: TGTGCCAGCAGCTTGGATCAGGATTCCTACAATGAGCAGTTCTTC
J gene: TRBJ2-1
clone size: .
D gene: .
V gene: TRBV5-6

CDR3 protein: CASSIPTSGVGAKNIQYF
CDR3 DNA: TGTGCCAGTAGTATCCCGACTAGCGGGGTTGGTGCCAAAAACATTCAGTACTTC
J gene: TRBJ2-4
clone size: .
D gene: TRBD2
V gene: TRBV19

CDR3 protein: CASSQDVVGGRNTIYF
CDR3 DNA: TGTGCCAGCAGCCAAGATGTGGTAGGGGGCAGAAACACCATATATTTT
J gene: TRBJ1-3
clone size: once
D gene: TRBD1
V gene: TRBV4-2

CDR3 protein: CASSLGQPSSYEQYF
CDR3 DNA: TGTGCCAGCAGCCTGGGACAGCCGAGCTCCTACGAGCAGTACTTC
J gene: TRBJ2-7
clone size: .
D gene: TRBD1
V gene: TRBV11-2

CDR3 protein: CASSHEPSSRGELFF
CDR3 DNA: TGTGCCAGCAGCCACGAGCCGTCGTCCAGGGGGGAGCTGTTTTTT
J gene: TRBJ2-2
clone size: once
D gene: .
V gene: TRBV7-9

CDR3 protein: CASSIGQGAPNYGYTF
CDR3 DNA: TGTGCCAGTAGTATAGGGCAGGGGGCGCCGAACTATGGCTACACCTTC
J gene: TRBJ1-2
clone size: few
D gene: TRBD1
V gene: TRBV19

CDR3 protein: CASSRDRGSSYEQYF
CDR3 DNA: TGTGCCAGCAGTCGTGACAGGGGGAGCTCCTACGAGCAGTACTTC
J gene: TRBJ2-7
clone size: once
D gene: TRBD1
V gene: TRBV6-5

CDR3 protein: CATSDQRDSLGYTF
CDR3 DNA: TGTGCCACCAGTGACCAGCGGGACTCTCTTGGCTACACCTTC
J gene: TRBJ1-2
clone size: .
D gene: .
V gene: TRBV24-1

CDR3 protein: CASSPVAGGNQETQYF
CDR3 DNA: TGTGCCAGCAGCCCGGTAGCGGGGGGAAACCAAGAGACCCAGTACTTC
J gene: TRBJ2-5
clone size: .
D gene: TRBD2
V gene: TRBV7-6

CDR3 protein: CASSQELGSEKLFF
CDR3 DNA: TGTGCCAGCAGCCAAGAACTCGGTAGTGAAAAACTGTTTTTT
J gene: TRBJ1-4
clone size: .
D gene: .
V gene: TRBV4-2

CDR3 protein: CASSFGQGKFYGYTF
CDR3 DNA: TGTGCCAGCAGCTTTGGACAGGGGAAATTTTATGGCTACACCTTC
J gene: TRBJ1-2
clone size: .
D gene: TRBD1
V gene: TRBV7-2

CDR3 protein: CASSLPQILSSYEQYF
CDR3 DNA: TGTGCCAGCAGCTTACCACAGATCTTAAGCTCCTACGAGCAGTACTTC
J gene: TRBJ2-7
clone size: .
D gene: .
V gene: TRBV7-2

CDR3 protein: CASSVEQGTANSPLHF
CDR3 DNA: TGTGCCAGCAGCGTAGAACAAGGGACAGCAAATTCACCCCTCCACTTT
J gene: TRBJ1-6
clone size: few
D gene: TRBD1
V gene: TRBV9

CDR3 protein: CASSLRGINQPQHF
CDR3 DNA: TGTGCCAGCAGCCTTCGGGGGATAAATCAGCCCCAGCATTTT
J gene: TRBJ1-5
clone size: .
D gene: .
V gene: TRBV5-6

CDR3 protein: CASSIDARVYGYTF
CDR3 DNA: TGTGCCAGTAGTATAGACGCCAGGGTCTATGGCTACACCTTC
J gene: TRBJ1-2
clone size: once
D gene: .
V gene: TRBV19

CDR3 protein: CASSPGTGGSYEQYF
CDR3 DNA: TGCGCCAGCAGCCCCGGGACAGGGGGCTCCTACGAGCAGTACTTC
J gene: TRBJ2-7
clone size: few
D gene: TRBD1
V gene: TRBV5-1

CDR3 protein: CASSLGQFGETQYF
CDR3 DNA: TGCGCCAGCAGCTTGGGCCAATTCGGTGAGACCCAGTACTTC
J gene: TRBJ2-5
clone size: .
D gene: .
V gene: TRBV5-1

CDR3 protein: CASSGQGTGEKLFF
CDR3 DNA: TGTGCCAGCAGTGGTCAGGGTACGGGTGAAAAACTGTTTTTT
J gene: TRBJ1-4
clone size: .
D gene: .
V gene: TRBV2

CDR3 protein: CATSISYGGWDGYTF
CDR3 DNA: TGTGCCACCAGCATAAGTTACGGGGGGTGGGATGGCTACACCTTC
J gene: TRBJ1-2
clone size: .
D gene: .
V gene: TRBV15

CDR3 protein: CASSQAGRGLGRGYTF
CDR3 DNA: TGTGCCAGCAGCCAGGCTGGCAGGGGGCTGGGACGCGGCTACACCTTC
J gene: TRBJ1-2
clone size: .
D gene: TRBD1
V gene: TRBV7-2

CDR3 protein: CASSLEVGQGAFRNTEAFF
CDR3 DNA: TGTGCCAGCAGCTTAGAGGTAGGACAGGGGGCATTTCGGAACACTGAAGCTTTCTTT
J gene: TRBJ1-1
clone size: .
D gene: TRBD1
V gene: TRBV7-2

CDR3 protein: CASSQDHQGWSDTQYF
CDR3 DNA: TGCGCCAGCAGCCAAGATCATCAGGGGTGGTCAGATACGCAGTATTTT
J gene: TRBJ2-3
clone size: .
D gene: .
V gene: TRBV4-3

CDR3 protein: CASSPQKGVKQYF
CDR3 DNA: TGTGCCAGTAGCCCTCAGAAAGGGGTCAAGCAGTACTTC
J gene: TRBJ2-7
clone size: .
D gene: .
V gene: TRBV19

CDR3 protein: CATSDRPGANYGYTF
CDR3 DNA: TGTGCCACCAGTGATCGACCAGGGGCCAACTATGGCTACACCTTC
J gene: TRBJ1-2
clone size: .
D gene: .
V gene: TRBV24-1

CDR3 protein: CASSLVGSGRYEQYF
CDR3 DNA: TGTGCCAGCAGTTTAGTGGGGAGTGGAAGGTACGAGCAGTACTTC
J gene: TRBJ2-7
clone size: .
D gene: .
V gene: TRBV28

CDR3 protein: CASSPYYNEQFF
CDR3 DNA: TGTGCCAGCAGCCCTTACTACAATGAGCAGTTCTTC
J gene: TRBJ2-1
clone size: .
D gene: .
V gene: TRBV14

CDR3 protein: CASSLGTGRSPQHF
CDR3 DNA: TGTGCCAGCAGCTTAGGGACAGGGAGGTCGCCCCAGCATTTT
J gene: TRBJ1-5
clone size: .
D gene: TRBD1
V gene: TRBV5-6

CDR3 protein: CASSLLAGHEKLFF
CDR3 DNA: TGTGCCAGTAGTCTTCTCGCAGGGCATGAAAAACTGTTTTTT
J gene: TRBJ1-4
clone size: .
D gene: .
V gene: TRBV19

CDR3 protein: CASRNYRPTDTQYF
CDR3 DNA: TGTGCCAGCAGGAATTACAGGCCCACAGATACGCAGTATTTT
J gene: TRBJ2-3
clone size: .
D gene: .
V gene: TRBV6-6

CDR3 protein: CASSKLGQGNTEAFF
CDR3 DNA: TGTGCCAGCAGCAAATTGGGACAGGGGAACACTGAAGCTTTCTTT
J gene: TRBJ1-1
clone size: .
D gene: .
V gene: TRBV21-1

CDR3 protein: CASSLDGSSGNTIYF
CDR3 DNA: TGCGCCAGCAGCTTGGACGGGAGCTCTGGAAACACCATATATTTT
J gene: TRBJ1-3
clone size: .
D gene: .
V gene: TRBV5-1